This is a list of T cell receptor beta chains from one sample in a study of shared clonotypes between healthy human individuals. The method was immunoSEQ multiplex PCR; TCRdb's version includes in-frame clones alone and lacks a portion of them. The sample lists about 2,200,000 clones, about 92% occurring once. Material for sequencing was naive CD8+ T cells from PBMCs. The receptors were sampled from a man between 18 and 29 years old in good health. Some clones in this sample may be carry-over from other donors' samples. The CDR3 runs from the conserved cysteine through the conserved F or W. Fields, in order: D gene, J gene, V gene, clone size, CDR3 protein, CDR3 DNA. A D gene is named only where the DNA matches it firmly. Expanded clones are given a class, and other clones once, few, many or no size at all.

TRBD1	TRBJ1-3	TRBV2	-	CASSGWDRGNTIYF	TGTGCCAGCAGTGGGTGGGACAGGGGAAACACCATATATTTT
-	TRBJ2-2	TRBV10-1	-	CASSRRDSTGELFF	TGCGCCAGTTCCCGGAGGGATAGCACCGGGGAGCTGTTTTTT
-	TRBJ2-7	TRBV4-3	-	CASSQGTPPF	TGCGCCAGCAGCCAGGGGACTCCCCCATTC
-	TRBJ2-7	TRBV2	once	CASSEGGENPYEQYF	TGTGCCAGCAGTGAAGGGGGGGAGAATCCCTACGAGCAGTACTTC
-	TRBJ2-3	TRBV10-3	-	CAVLSGYTDTQYF	TGTGCCGTGCTTAGCGGTTACACAGATACGCAGTATTTT
-	TRBJ2-7	TRBV7-8	-	CASSHLRQASYEQYF	TGTGCCAGCAGCCACCTAAGGCAGGCCTCCTACGAGCAGTACTTC
TRBD1	TRBJ1-1	TRBV7-9	-	CASSPGQGDTEAFF	TGTGCCAGCAGCCCGGGACAGGGGGACACTGAAGCTTTCTTT
-	TRBJ1-1	TRBV19	-	CASSTPRAGRTEAFF	TGTGCCAGTAGTACCCCCCGAGCCGGGCGGACTGAAGCTTTCTTT
-	TRBJ1-4	TRBV13	-	CASSLPSSTNEKLFF	TGTGCCAGCAGCTTACCCAGCTCAACTAATGAAAAACTGTTTTTT
-	TRBJ1-2	TRBV28	once	CASSLYGGTYGYTF	TGTGCCAGCAGTTTGTACGGGGGGACCTATGGCTACACCTTC
-	TRBJ1-2	TRBV7-9	-	CASRPGSLGYTF	TGTGCCAGCCGACCGGGGAGTCTTGGCTACACCTTC
-	TRBJ2-7	TRBV27	-	CASSLQAATTYEQYF	TGTGCCAGCAGTTTACAGGCAGCAACGACCTACGAGCAGTACTTC
-	TRBJ1-1	TRBV19	few	CASSIDPENTEAFF	TGTGCCAGTAGTATAGATCCAGAGAACACTGAAGCTTTCTTT
-	TRBJ2-3	TRBV9	-	CASSRRLEHTDTQYF	TGTGCCAGCAGCCGGCGACTAGAACACACAGATACGCAGTATTTT
-	TRBJ2-1	TRBV4-1	-	CASSPWTDNEQFF	TGCGCCAGCAGCCCATGGACGGACAATGAGCAGTTCTTC
-	TRBJ1-3	TRBV10-3	few	CASLQGNTIYF	TGTGCCTCCCTTCAAGGAAACACCATATATTTT
TRBD2	TRBJ2-5	TRBV9	-	CASSAASGRAQETQYF	TGTGCCAGCAGCGCCGCGAGCGGGAGAGCCCAAGAGACCCAGTACTTC
TRBD1	TRBJ1-4	TRBV19	once	CASSIDQSGGQGAANEKLFF	TGTGCCAGTAGTATAGATCAGAGTGGGGGACAGGGGGCAGCTAATGAAAAACTGTTTTTT
-	TRBJ1-1	TRBV2	-	CASSDWGVNTEAFF	TGTGCCAGCAGTGATTGGGGGGTGAACACTGAAGCTTTCTTT
TRBD1	TRBJ2-7	TRBV7-9	-	CASSSPPGGQAVRGYEQYF	TGTGCCAGCAGCTCCCCCCCTGGAGGACAGGCGGTAAGGGGCTACGAGCAGTACTTC
TRBD2	TRBJ2-1	TRBV5-4	-	CASSLSGHSGRSYNEQFF	TGTGCCAGCAGCTTGAGCGGACATAGCGGGAGATCCTACAATGAGCAGTTCTTC
-	TRBJ2-5	TRBV27	-	CASSLVPPETQYF	TGTGCCAGCAGTTTAGTACCCCCGGAGACCCAGTACTTC
TRBD2	TRBJ2-1	TRBV6-5	-	CASSPTGLANEQFF	TGTGCCAGCAGTCCAACGGGACTAGCCAATGAGCAGTTCTTC
-	TRBJ2-3	TRBV7-9	-	CASSLSGTQYF	TGTGCCAGCAGCCTGTCCGGGACGCAGTATTTT
-	TRBJ2-5	TRBV18	-	CASSPPYETQYF	TGTGCCAGCTCACCACCCTATGAGACCCAGTACTTC
TRBD2	TRBJ2-7	TRBV7-9	-	CASGLAGEQYEQYF	TGTGCCAGCGGACTAGCGGGAGAACAATACGAGCAGTACTTC
TRBD2	TRBJ2-5	TRBV27	-	CASSLSPAGTETQYF	TGTGCCAGCAGTTTATCGCCAGCGGGAACCGAGACCCAGTACTTC
TRBD2	TRBJ2-7	TRBV29-1	-	CSALGVGREESFRYEQYF	TGCAGCGCCCTAGGGGTCGGGAGGGAGGAATCCTTCAGATACGAGCAGTACTTC
-	TRBJ1-1	TRBV29-1	-	CSVATGTMNTEAFF	TGCAGCGTTGCAACAGGGACCATGAACACTGAAGCTTTCTTT
TRBD2	TRBJ2-1	TRBV7-9	-	CASSPPRTSGIHDNEQFF	TGTGCCAGCAGCCCGCCCCGGACTAGCGGGATACACGACAATGAGCAGTTCTTC
TRBD2	TRBJ2-3	TRBV5-6	-	CASSLARVVAGDVTDTQYF	TGTGCCAGCAGCTTGGCCCGTGTGGTAGCGGGAGATGTAACAGATACGCAGTATTTT
-	TRBJ2-7	TRBV11-3	-	CASSLGGGPSYEQYF	TGTGCCAGCAGCTTAGGGGGCGGCCCCTCGTACGAGCAGTACTTC
-	TRBJ2-7	TRBV9	-	CASSVSPLDPTSYEQYF	TGTGCCAGCAGCGTAAGCCCCCTAGACCCGACCTCCTACGAGCAGTACTTC
TRBD2	TRBJ2-3	TRBV7-8	-	CASSFLSGGTDTQYF	TGTGCCAGCAGCTTTCTTAGCGGGGGCACAGATACGCAGTATTTT
-	TRBJ2-5	TRBV4-1	-	CASSQIAAEETQYF	TGCGCCAGCAGCCAAATCGCAGCCGAAGAGACCCAGTACTTC
-	TRBJ1-1	TRBV13	few	CASSLEGFITEAFF	TGTGCCAGCAGCTTAGAAGGGTTCATCACTGAAGCTTTCTTT
TRBD1	TRBJ2-7	TRBV28	-	CASSPPPGQGDSYEQYF	TGTGCCAGCAGTCCGCCCCCGGGACAGGGTGACTCCTACGAGCAGTACTTC
-	TRBJ1-1	TRBV19	-	CASSGRRGNTEAFF	TGTGCCAGTAGTGGTAGACGGGGGAACACTGAAGCTTTCTTT
-	TRBJ1-4	TRBV5-3	-	CARSSNEKLFF	TGTGCCAGAAGCTCAAATGAAAAACTGTTTTTT
-	TRBJ2-1	TRBV4-3	-	CASSRARANSEQFF	TGCGCCAGCAGCCGCGCAAGGGCGAACAGTGAGCAGTTCTTC
TRBD2	TRBJ2-7	TRBV28	-	CASSMERPSGPDGSYEQYF	TGTGCCAGCAGTATGGAGAGGCCTAGCGGACCAGACGGCTCTTACGAGCAGTACTTC
TRBD1	TRBJ2-7	TRBV6-5	-	CASSYSRQGAYEQYF	TGTGCCAGCAGTTACTCGAGGCAGGGGGCTTACGAGCAGTACTTC
-	TRBJ2-3	TRBV5-1	-	CASRKTGQPADTQYF	TGCGCCAGCAGGAAAACAGGACAGCCGGCAGATACGCAGTATTTT
TRBD2	TRBJ2-1	TRBV6-4	-	CASSEGTNNEQFF	TGTGCCAGCAGTGAAGGGACTAACAATGAGCAGTTCTTC
-	TRBJ1-3	TRBV6-5	-	CASSSVAWSTIYF	TGTGCCAGCAGTTCGGTGGCGTGGAGCACCATATATTTT
-	TRBJ2-7	TRBV27	-	CASSLIGDSYEQYF	TGTGCCAGCAGTTTAATCGGGGACTCCTACGAGCAGTACTTC
-	TRBJ2-7	TRBV30	once	CAWSYAYEQYF	TGTGCCTGGTCCTACGCCTACGAGCAGTACTTC
TRBD1	TRBJ1-5	TRBV9	-	CASSVGQGGQPQHF	TGTGCCAGCAGCGTCGGACAGGGGGGTCAGCCCCAGCATTTT
-	TRBJ1-1	TRBV9	-	CASSVEGTLNTEAFF	TGTGCCAGCAGCGTAGAAGGGACCCTGAACACTGAAGCTTTCTTT
TRBD2	TRBJ2-7	TRBV6-1	-	CASGPPGGTYEQYF	TGTGCCAGCGGCCCCCCGGGGGGGACCTACGAGCAGTACTTC